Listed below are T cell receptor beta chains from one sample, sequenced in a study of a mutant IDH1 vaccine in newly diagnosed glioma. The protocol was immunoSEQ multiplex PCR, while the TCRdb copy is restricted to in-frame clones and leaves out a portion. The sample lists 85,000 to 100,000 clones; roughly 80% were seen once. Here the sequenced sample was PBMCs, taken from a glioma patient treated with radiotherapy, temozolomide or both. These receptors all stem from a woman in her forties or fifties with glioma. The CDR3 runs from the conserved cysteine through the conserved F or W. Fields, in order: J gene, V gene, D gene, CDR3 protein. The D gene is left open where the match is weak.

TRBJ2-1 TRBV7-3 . CASSVRGDEQFF
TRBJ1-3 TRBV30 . CAWREGGNTIYF
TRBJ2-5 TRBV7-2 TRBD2 CASRLSGGRETQYF
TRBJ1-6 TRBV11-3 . CASSSGQSTYNSPLHF
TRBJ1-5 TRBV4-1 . CASSQDRWNDQPQHF
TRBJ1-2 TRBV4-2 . CASSQASGTGYGYTF
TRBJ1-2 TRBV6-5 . CASSYSRNLNYGYTF
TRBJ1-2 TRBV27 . CASRTTGFSGYTF
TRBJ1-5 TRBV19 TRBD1 CASSMHRGQGNQPQHF
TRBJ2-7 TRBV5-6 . CASSPRKTYEQYF
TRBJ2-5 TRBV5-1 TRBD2 CASSLGPERGANQETQYF
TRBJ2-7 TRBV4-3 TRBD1 CASSQFYGTGGSEQYF
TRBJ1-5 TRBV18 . CASSPESYQPQHF
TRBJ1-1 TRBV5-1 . CASSSWGQSGEAFF
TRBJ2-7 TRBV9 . CASSVQGDSYEQYF
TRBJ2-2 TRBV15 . CATSRAAGSGELFF
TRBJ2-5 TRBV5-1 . CASSWGDTQETQYF
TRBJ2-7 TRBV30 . CAWSVIRIGEQYF
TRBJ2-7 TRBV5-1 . CASTLVGFRGEGEQYF
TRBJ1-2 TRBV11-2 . CASSLDGKVYYGYTF
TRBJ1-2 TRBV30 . CAWSDSQSYGYTF
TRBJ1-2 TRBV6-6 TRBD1 CASSSTGGADGYTF
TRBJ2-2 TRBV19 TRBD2 CASGFDAGAGELFF
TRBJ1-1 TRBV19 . CASKTPQNTEAFF
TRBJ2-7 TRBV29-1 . CSVGGGGNEQYF
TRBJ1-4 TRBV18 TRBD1 CASSPVSTGGGEKLFF
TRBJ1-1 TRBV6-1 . CASSDLGGTEAFF
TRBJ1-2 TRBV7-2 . CASSLKGLPDGYTF
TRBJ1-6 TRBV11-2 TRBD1 CASSAGGLSSPLHF
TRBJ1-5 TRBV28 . CASTLYWDGSNQPQHF
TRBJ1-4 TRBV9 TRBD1 CASSVDDRARRKLFF
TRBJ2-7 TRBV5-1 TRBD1 CASRPTGSLRGQYF
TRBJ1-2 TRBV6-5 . CASSYSQAVYGYTF
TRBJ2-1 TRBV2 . CASSDSLTQRAYNEQFF
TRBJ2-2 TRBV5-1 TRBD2 CASSPSGAGELFF
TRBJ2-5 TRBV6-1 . CASRSRGVGETQYF
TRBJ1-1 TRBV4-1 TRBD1 CASSQDDGQGAHDTEAFF
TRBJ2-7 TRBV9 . CASGPGPTDGEQYF
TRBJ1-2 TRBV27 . CASSFQGQGGYTF
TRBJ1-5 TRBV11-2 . CASSLEADRQPQHF
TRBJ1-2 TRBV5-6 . CASRTGTTYYGYTF
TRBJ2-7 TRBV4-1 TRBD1 CASSRDRGYEQYF
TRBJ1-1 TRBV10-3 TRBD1 CAIRAGGGIDTEAFF
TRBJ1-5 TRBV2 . CASSGEWEQSNQPQHF
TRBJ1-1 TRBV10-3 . CAISEGRNTEAFF
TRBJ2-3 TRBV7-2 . CASTPVGLGTTDTQYF
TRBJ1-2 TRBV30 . CAWRASYGYTF
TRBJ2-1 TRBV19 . CASSMGSYNEQFF
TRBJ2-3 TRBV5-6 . CASSSGNPTDTQYF
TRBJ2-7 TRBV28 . CASSPSKGTYEQYF
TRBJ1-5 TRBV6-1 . CASSADNPQPQHF
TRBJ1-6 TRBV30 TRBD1 CAWRDRGPYNSPLHF
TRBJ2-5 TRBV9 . CASSPEPGVQETQYF
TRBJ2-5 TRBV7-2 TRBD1 CASSSTGAQETQYF
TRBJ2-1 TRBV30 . CAWVRRNNNEQFF
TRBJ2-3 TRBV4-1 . CASSLATRTDTQYF
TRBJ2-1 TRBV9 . CASSDLNEQFF
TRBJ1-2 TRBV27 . CASSLGGHGYTF
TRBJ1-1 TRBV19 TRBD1 CASSYRTGVNTEAFF